This T cell receptor beta chain was obtained from a study of spatial heterogeneity in lung cancer. Study background: Raw reads contained each unique TCR and UMI combination more than ten times on average.

Study outcomes and limitations: Tracking of tumor mutation counts was seen in expanded intratumoral alpha and beta TCR counts. The counts of expanded TCRs, ubiquitous and regional, tracked ubiquitous and regional nonsynonymous mutations, respectively.

V was clipped by 1 base and J by 1 base, with 5 bases between them. CDR1 is SGHTA and CDR2 is FQGNSA in the germline V gene. The CDR3 loop spans 14 amino acids. The time point: sample taken at primary tumor resection. From the 5' RACE reads, TCRdb called clonotypes with MiXCR, one entry per CDR3 protein. The table has more than 3,000 distinct CDR3 sequences, 10% seen once. In its sample, this clonotype is medium-sized (0.01 to 0.1%). No antigen is known for it. The TCR sequence derives from a female donor with early-stage non-small cell lung cancer. This chain connects TRBV7-2 to TRBJ2-4; D gene uncertain. Sequences were derived from lung tumor tissue, sampled at surgery. The CDR3 bases are TGTGCCAGCAGCTTAGGGTCTGCCAAAAACATTCAGTACTTC. Translating it yields CASSLGSAKNIQYF.